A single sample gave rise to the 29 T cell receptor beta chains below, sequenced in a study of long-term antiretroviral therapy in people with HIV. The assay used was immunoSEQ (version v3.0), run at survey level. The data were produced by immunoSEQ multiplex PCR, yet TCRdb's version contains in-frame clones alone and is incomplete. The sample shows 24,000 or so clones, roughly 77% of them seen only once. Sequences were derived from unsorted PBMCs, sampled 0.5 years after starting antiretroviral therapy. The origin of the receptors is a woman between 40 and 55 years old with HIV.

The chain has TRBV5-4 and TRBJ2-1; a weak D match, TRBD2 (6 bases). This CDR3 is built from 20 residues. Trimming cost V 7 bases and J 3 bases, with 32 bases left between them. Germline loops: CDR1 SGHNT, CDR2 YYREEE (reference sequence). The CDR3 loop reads CASGPPVTRRINSFYNEQFF. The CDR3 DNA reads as TGTGCCAGCGGACCCCCGGTGACTAGGAGAATTAATTCTTTCTACAATGAGCAGTTCTTC.

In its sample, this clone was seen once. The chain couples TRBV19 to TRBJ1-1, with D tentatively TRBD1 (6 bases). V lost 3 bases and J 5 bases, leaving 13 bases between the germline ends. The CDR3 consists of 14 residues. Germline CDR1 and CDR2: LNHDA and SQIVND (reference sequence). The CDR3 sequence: CASSMGAGGTEAFF. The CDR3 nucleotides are TGTGCCAGTAGTATGGGGGCAGGCGGTACTGAAGCTTTCTTT.

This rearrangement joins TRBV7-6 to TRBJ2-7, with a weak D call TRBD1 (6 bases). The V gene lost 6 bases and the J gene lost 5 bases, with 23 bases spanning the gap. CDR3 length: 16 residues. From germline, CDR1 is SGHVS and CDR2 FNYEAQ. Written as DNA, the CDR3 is TGTGCCAGCAGTCTAGGGGTTGGGGGCAGGGAGAACGAGCAGTACTTC. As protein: CASSLGVGGRENEQYF.

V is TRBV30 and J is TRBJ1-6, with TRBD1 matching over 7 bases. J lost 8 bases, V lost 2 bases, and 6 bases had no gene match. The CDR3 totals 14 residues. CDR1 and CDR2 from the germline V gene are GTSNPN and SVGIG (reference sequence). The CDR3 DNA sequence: TGTGCCTGGAGTTTGGGACAGCCTTATTCACCCCTCCACTTT. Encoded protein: CAWSLGQPYSPLHF.

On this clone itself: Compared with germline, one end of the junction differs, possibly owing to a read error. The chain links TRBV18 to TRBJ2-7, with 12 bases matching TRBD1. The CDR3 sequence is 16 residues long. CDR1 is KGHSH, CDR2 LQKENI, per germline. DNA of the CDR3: TGTGCCAGCTCCCCACCGGGACAGGGGGCTTCCTACGAGCAGTACTTC. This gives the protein CASSPPGQGASYEQYF.

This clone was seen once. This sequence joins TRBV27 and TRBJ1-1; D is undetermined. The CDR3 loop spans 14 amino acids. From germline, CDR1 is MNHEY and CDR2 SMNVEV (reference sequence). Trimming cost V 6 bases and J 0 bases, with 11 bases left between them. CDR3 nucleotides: TGTGCCAGCAGCCGGGAGCATATGAACACTGAAGCTTTCTTT. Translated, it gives CASSREHMNTEAFF.

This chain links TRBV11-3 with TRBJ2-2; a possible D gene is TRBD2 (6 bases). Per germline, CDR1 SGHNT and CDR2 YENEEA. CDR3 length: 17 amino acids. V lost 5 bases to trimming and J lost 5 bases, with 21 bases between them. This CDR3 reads CASSPRAGGDRTGELFF. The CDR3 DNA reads TGTGCCAGCAGCCCTAGAGCCGGAGGGGATAGGACCGGGGAGCTGTTTTTT.

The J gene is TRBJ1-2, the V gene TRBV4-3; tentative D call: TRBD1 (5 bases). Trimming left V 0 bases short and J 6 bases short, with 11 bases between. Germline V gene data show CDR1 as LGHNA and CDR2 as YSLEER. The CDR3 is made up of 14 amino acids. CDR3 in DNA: TGCGCCAGCAGCCAAGAAAGTTGGGGGGATGGCTACACCTTC. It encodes CASSQESWGDGYTF.

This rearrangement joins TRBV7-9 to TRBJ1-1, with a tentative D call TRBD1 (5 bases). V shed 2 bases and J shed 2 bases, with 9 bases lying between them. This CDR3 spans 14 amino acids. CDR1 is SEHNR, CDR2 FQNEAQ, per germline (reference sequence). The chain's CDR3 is CASSLNQGNTEAFF. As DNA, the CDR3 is TGTGCCAGCAGCTTAAATCAGGGAAACACTGAAGCTTTCTTT.

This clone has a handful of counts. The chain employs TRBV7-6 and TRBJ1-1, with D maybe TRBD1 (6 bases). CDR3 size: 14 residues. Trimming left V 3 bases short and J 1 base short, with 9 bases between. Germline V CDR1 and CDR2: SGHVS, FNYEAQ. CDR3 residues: CASSFAGENTEAFF. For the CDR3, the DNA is TGTGCCAGCAGCTTCGCAGGGGAGAACACTGAAGCTTTCTTT.

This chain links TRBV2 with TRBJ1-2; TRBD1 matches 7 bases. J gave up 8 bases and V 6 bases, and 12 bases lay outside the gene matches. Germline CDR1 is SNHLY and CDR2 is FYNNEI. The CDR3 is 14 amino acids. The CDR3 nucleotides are TGTGCCAGCAGCGATAAAACAGGGGTGAAAGGCTACACCTTC. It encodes CASSDKTGVKGYTF.

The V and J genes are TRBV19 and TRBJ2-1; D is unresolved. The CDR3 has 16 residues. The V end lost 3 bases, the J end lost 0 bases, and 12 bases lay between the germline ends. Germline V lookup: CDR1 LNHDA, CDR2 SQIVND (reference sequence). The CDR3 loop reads CASSISGESSYNEQFF. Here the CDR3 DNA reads TGTGCCAGTAGTATTTCAGGAGAGAGCTCCTACAATGAGCAGTTCTTC.

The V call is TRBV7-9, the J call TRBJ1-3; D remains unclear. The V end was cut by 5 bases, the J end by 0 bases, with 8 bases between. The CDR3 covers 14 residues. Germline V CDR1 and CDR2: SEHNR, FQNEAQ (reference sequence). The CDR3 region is CASSHGLSGNTIYF. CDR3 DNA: TGTGCCAGCAGCCACGGGCTCTCTGGAAACACCATATATTTT.

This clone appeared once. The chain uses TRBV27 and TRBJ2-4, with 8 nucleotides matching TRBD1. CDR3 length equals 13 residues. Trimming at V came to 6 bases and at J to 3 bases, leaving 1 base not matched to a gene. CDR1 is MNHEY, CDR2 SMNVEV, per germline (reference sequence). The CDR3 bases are TGTGCCAGCAGCGGGACAGGCAAAAACATTCAGTACTTC. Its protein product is CASSGTGKNIQYF.

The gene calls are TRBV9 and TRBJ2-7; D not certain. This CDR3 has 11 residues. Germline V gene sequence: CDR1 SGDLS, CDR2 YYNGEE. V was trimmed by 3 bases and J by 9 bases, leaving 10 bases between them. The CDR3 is CASSAFLVQYF. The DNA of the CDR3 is TGTGCCAGCAGCGCCTTTCTTGTGCAGTACTTC.

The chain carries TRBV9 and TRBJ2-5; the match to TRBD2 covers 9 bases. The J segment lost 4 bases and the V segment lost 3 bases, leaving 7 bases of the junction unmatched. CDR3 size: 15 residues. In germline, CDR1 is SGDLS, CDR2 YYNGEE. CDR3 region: CASSGWRGGIETQYF. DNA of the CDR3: TGTGCCAGCAGCGGGTGGCGGGGGGGTATAGAGACCCAGTACTTC.

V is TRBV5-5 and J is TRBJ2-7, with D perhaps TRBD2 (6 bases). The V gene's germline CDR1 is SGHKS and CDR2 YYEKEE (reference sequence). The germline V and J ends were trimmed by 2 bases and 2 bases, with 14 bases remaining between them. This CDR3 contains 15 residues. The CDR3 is CASSFRDSTAYEQYF. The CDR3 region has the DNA TGTGCCAGCAGCTTCAGGGACTCGACGGCCTACGAGCAGTACTTC.

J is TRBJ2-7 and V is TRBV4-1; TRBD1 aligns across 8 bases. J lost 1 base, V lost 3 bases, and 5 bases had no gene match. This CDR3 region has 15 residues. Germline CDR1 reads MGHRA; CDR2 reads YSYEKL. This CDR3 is CASSQATGGSYEQYF. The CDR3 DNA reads TGCGCCAGCAGCCAGGCTACAGGGGGTTCCTACGAGCAGTACTTC.

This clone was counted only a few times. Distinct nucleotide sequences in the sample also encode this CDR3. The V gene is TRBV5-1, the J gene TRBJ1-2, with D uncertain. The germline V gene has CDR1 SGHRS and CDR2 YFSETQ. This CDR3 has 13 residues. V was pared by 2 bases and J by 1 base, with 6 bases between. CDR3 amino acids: CASSLEINYGYTF. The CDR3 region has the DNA TGCGCCAGCAGCTTAGAGATTAACTATGGCTACACCTTC.

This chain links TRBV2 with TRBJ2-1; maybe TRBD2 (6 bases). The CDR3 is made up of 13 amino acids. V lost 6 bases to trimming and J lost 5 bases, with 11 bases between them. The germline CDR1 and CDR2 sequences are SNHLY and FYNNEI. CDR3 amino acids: CASSRDLDNEQFF. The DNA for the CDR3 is TGTGCCAGCAGCAGGGACTTAGACAATGAGCAGTTCTTC. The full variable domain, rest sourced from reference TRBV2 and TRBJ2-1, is EPEVTQTPSHQVTQMGQEVILRCVPISNHLYFYWYRQILGQKVEFLVSFYNNEISEKSEIFDDQFSVERPDGSNFTLKIRSTKLEDSAMYFCASSRDLDNEQFFGPGTRLTVL.

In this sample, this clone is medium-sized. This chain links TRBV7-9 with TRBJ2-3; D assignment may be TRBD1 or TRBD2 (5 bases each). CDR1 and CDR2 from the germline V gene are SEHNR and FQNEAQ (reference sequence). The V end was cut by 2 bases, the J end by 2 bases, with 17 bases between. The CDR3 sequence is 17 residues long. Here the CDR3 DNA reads TGTGCCAGCAGCTTACTTAGTGTGGGGGTTCTCACAGATACGCAGTATTTT. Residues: CASSLLSVGVLTDTQYF.

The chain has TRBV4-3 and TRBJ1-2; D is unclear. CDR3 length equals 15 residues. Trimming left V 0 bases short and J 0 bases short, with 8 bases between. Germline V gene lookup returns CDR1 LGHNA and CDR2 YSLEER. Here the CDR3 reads CASSQEQISNYGYTF. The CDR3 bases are TGCGCCAGCAGCCAAGAACAGATTTCTAACTATGGCTACACCTTC.

The CDR3 loop is CASTRAGETQYF. The CDR3 DNA is TGTGCCAGCACCAGGGCTGGAGAGACCCAGTACTTC. This sequence joins TRBV2 and TRBJ2-5, with TRBD1 as a possible D gene (5 bases). This CDR3 spans 12 amino acids. Trimming stripped 7 bases from V and 4 bases from J, with 10 bases between. Germline V lookup: CDR1 SNHLY, CDR2 FYNNEI. The variable domain in full, completed from reference TRBV2 and TRBJ2-5, reads EPEVTQTPSHQVTQMGQEVILRCVPISNHLYFYWYRQILGQKVEFLVSFYNNEISEKSEIFDDQFSVERPDGSNFTLKIRSTKLEDSAMYFCASTRAGETQYFGPGTRLLVL.

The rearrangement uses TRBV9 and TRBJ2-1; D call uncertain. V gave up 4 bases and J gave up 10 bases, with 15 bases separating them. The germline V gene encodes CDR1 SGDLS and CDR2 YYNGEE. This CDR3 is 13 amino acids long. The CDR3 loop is CASSLRTLGEQFF. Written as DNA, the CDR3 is TGTGCCAGCAGCTTGAGGACCCTAGGGGAGCAGTTCTTC.

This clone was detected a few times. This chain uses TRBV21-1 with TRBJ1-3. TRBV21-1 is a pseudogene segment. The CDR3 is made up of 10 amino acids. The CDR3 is CASGGNTIYF. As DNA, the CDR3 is TGTGCCAGCGGAGGAAACACCATATATTTT.

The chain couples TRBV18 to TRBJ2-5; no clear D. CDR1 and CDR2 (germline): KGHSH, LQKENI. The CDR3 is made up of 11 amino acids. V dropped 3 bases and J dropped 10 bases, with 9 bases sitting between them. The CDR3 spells CASSPEKDQYF. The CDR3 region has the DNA TGTGCCAGCTCACCGGAGAAAGACCAGTACTTC.

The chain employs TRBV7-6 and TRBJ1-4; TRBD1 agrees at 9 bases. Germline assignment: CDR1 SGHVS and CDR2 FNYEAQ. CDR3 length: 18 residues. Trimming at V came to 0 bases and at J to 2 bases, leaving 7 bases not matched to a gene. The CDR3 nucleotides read TGTGCCAGCAGCTTAGCCCCAACAGGGGGCGCCACTAATGAAAAACTGTTTTTT. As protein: CASSLAPTGGATNEKLFF.

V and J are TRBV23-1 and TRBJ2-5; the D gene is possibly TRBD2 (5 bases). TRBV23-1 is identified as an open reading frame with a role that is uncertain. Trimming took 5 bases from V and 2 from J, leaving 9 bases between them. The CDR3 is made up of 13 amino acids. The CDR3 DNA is TGCGCCAGCAGTATGCCGGGGCAAGAGACCCAGTACTTC. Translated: CASSMPGQETQYF.

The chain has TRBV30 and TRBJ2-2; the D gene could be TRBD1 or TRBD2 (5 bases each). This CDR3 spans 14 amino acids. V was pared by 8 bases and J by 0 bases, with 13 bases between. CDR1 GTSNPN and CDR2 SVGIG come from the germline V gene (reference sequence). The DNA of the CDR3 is TGTGCCCGGGGCTCCCGGACGAACACCGGGGAGCTGTTTTTT. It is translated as CARGSRTNTGELFF. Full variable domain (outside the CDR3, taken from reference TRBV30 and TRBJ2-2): SQTIHQWPATLVQPVGSPLSLECTVEGTSNPNLYWYRQAAGRGLQLLFYSVGIGQISSEVPQNLSASRPQDRQFILSSKKLLLSDSGFYLCARGSRTNTGELFFGEGSRLTVL.